This TCR beta chain was found in a study of OX40 agonist ivuxolimab in advanced cancers. CDR1 is LNHDA, CDR2 SQIVND, per germline (reference sequence). The CDR3 is 17 amino acids. V gave up 1 base and J gave up 7 bases, with 20 bases separating them. Measured with immunoSEQ multiplex PCR; TCRdb has only the in-frame clones, and not every one. The sample has around 140,000 clones, about 93% seen once. Material: CD4+ or CD8+ T cells sorted from blood, obtained in a trial of the OX40 agonist ivuxolimab. This clonotype originated in an adult with an advanced solid tumor such as melanoma, head and neck, liver or kidney cancer. The V and J genes are TRBV19 and TRBJ1-5; TRBD1 might be the D (6 bases). CDR3 region: CASSIVTGQTSRQPQHF. The CDR3 DNA is TGTGCCAGTAGTATAGTGACTGGACAGACCTCGAGGCAGCCCCAGCATTTT.